This paragraph covers one T cell receptor beta chain sequence. Original methodology: Amplified reference gene primers provided the basis for estimating nucleated cell counts. Clones were read by immunoSEQ multiplex PCR, and TCRdb kept only the in-frame ones, dropping some. V and J calls plus clone size are reproduced from that table; the DNA served to infer D and trimming. Among 83,000 or so clones listed, 82% were seen once. This specimen belongs to a study of blood T cell repertoires in COVID-19. At the level of the study: Material from acute and convalescent COVID-19 was sourced from the United States, Italy and Spain. T cells, B-cell-depleted T cells, or PBMCs provided the cDNA or gDNA that served as material.

With 2 bases clipped from V and 0 bases from J, the junction kept 7 bases outside the gene matches. The CDR3 is 17 residues long. CDR1 and CDR2 (germline): MGHRA, YSYEKL. The J gene is TRBJ2-7, the V gene TRBV4-1, with 10 nucleotides matching TRBD2. The source material was peripheral blood. The sequence came from a human donor in a cohort sampled during active COVID-19. This chain's CDR3 is CASSQPLAGRTSYEQYF. In DNA, the CDR3 is TGCGCCAGCAGCCAACCACTAGCGGGGCGAACCTCCTACGAGCAGTACTTC.